What follows describes a single TCR beta chain. What it binds is unknown. The sample belongs to a study of CXCR3-negative and CXCR3-positive naive CD8 T cells. General study points: Similarly elevated diversity marked both naive subsets, with memory CD8+ cells showing far lower diversity.

cDNA libraries for TRB were generated by 5' RACE incorporating UMI labels. TCRdb reworked the 5' RACE reads into one entry per CDR3 protein, no DNA. This sample's table reports 45,000 to 55,000 distinct CDR3 sequences. The receptor comes from a human donor in good health. Some clones in this sample may be carry-over from other donors' samples. The sample was memory CD8+ T cells from blood.

This chain's CDR3 is CSVERGGLGSFYGYTF. This chain connects TRBV29-1 to TRBJ1-2; checking the TCRdb D call of TRBD1 is not possible without DNA. Germline CDR1 SQVTM, CDR2 ANQGSEA. The CDR3 is made up of 16 amino acids. Combining the CDR3 with reference TRBV29-1 and TRBJ1-2 gives the whole variable domain SAVISQKPSRDICQRGTSLTIQCQVDSQVTMMFWYRQQPGQSLTLIATANQGSEATYESGFVIDKFPISRPNLTFSTLTVSNMSPEDSSIYLCSVERGGLGSFYGYTFGSGTRLTVV.